This T cell receptor (beta chain) was captured by sequencing in a study of metastatic and nonmetastatic thyroid tumors. Study background: The study looked at repertoires side by side in blood and in tumor or nodule tissue from malignant and benign thyroid patients.

This CDR3 region has 15 residues. V lost 4 bases, J lost 7 bases, and 9 bases stayed unmatched. The V gene's germline CDR1 is SNHLY and CDR2 FYNNEI. Only a few counts were recorded for this clone. From the PCR reads, TCRdb re-called clones with MiXCR. Among about 50,000 clones listed, roughly 3.9% were seen once. None of the patients had undergone any treatment ahead of thyroid surgery. This rearrangement joins TRBV2 to TRBJ2-2, with 7 bases that match TRBD2. Sequencing input: blood. The clonotype was recovered from a female donor with papillary thyroid cancer or a benign thyroid nodule (not recorded which). Some clones in this sample may be carry-over from other donors' samples. Here the CDR3 DNA reads TGTGCCAGCAGTGGGGGCGGGAGAAGGAGCGGGGAGCTGTTTTTT. Translated: CASSGGGRRSGELFF.